The clone carrying this T cell receptor beta chain was counted ten times or more. Antigen specificity is unknown. The genes and germline here are from mouse. The sequence runs out 4 residues before the end of the CDR3; the remainder is reconstructed from the germline J gene. The CDR3 has 14 residues. Trimming took 3 bases from V and 0 from J, leaving 9 bases between them. Germline loops: CDR1 SGHDT, CDR2 FRDEAV. These data belong to a study of CD8+ T cells in alopecia areata. Overall study results and limits: Mice gave a clearer picture of TCR sharing than patients did, possibly for HLA-related reasons.

It was cDNA, reverse transcribed from extracted RNA, that served as the sequencing template. TCRdb's table, derived via immunoSEQ multiplex PCR, lists solely in-frame clones and lacks some. The record shows more than 250,000 clones for this sample, with no singletons present. Pooled cells of cutaneous lymph node origin were sorted on CD4, CD8alpha, NKG2D, NKG2ACE and other markers. The receptor's source is a C3H/HeJ mouse with alopecia areata. For this strain, the MHC haplotype corresponds to H2-k. The chain employs TRBV14 and TRBJ1-2; D may be TRBD1 (5 bases). The sequencing input was CD4+ T cells sorted from a lymph node. CDR3 region: CASSSGGTNSDYTF. The CDR3 bases that were read are TGTGCCAGCAGTTCCGGGGGGACAAACTCC.